The 27 T cell receptor beta chains reported below all come from one sample, sequenced in a study of T-cell memory formation after mild COVID-19. TCRdb re-analysed the 5' RACE reads in MiXCR, keeping a single row per CDR3 protein. The sample consists of 350,000 to 500,000 distinct CDR3 sequences, about a quarter of them appearing once. The specimen sequenced was PBMCs or a T cell subset sorted from them (not recorded which). The source of these receptors is an adult woman who had mild COVID-19 (a few samples of this study predate the infection). Cell type and time point are not known.

This clonotype occurred a few times. The J gene is TRBJ2-1, the V gene TRBV9, with 10 nucleotides matching TRBD2. Unmatched junction bases numbered 1, after V lost 0 bases and J lost 4 bases. Per the germline V gene, CDR1 is SGDLS and CDR2 is YYNGEE. CDR3 size: 15 residues. This CDR3 reads CASSVDSGRYNEQFF. The CDR3 DNA reads as TGTGCCAGCAGCGTAGATAGCGGGAGGTACAATGAGCAGTTCTTC.

The CDR3 DNA reads TGTGCCAGCAGTTTATCCAGCGGTATCGGTGAGCAGTTCTTC. Translation: CASSLSSGIGEQFF. This chain joins TRBV12-3 or TRBV12-4 and TRBJ2-1, with D perhaps matching TRBD2 (5 bases). V was pared by 2 bases and J by 9 bases, with 14 bases between. The CDR3 extends over 14 amino acids.

This clonotype occurred many times. The V and J genes are TRBV27 and TRBJ2-5, with TRBD1 matching over 8 bases. Per the germline V gene, CDR1 is MNHEY and CDR2 is SMNVEV (reference sequence). This CDR3 is built from 15 residues. After removal of 4 bases from V and 9 bases from J, the junction contained 13 bases not matched to a gene. The CDR3, as DNA: TGTGCCAGCAGTTCCGCCCCGGACAGGGTGGGGGCCCAGTACTTC. Translated, it gives CASSSAPDRVGAQYF.

The chain employs TRBV6-5 and TRBJ2-7, with 7 nucleotides matching TRBD1. CDR1 MNHEY and CDR2 SVGAGI come from the germline V gene. The CDR3 is made up of 13 amino acids. The trim removed 5 bases at V and 3 bases at J, leaving 4 bases unmatched. CDR3 sequence: CASSKRQGYEQYF. Here the CDR3 DNA reads TGTGCCAGCAGTAAGAGACAGGGCTACGAGCAGTACTTC.

This clonotype appeared a few times. The genes are TRBV2 and TRBJ2-1; D not resolved. V gave up 0 bases and J gave up 4 bases, with 7 bases separating them. From germline, CDR1 is SNHLY and CDR2 FYNNEI. There are 14 residues in the CDR3. CDR3 bases: TGTGCCAGCAGTGAAGCAACTGATTACAATGAGCAGTTCTTC. This translates into CASSEATDYNEQFF.

This clonotype turned up a few times. The rearrangement joins TRBV12-3 or TRBV12-4 to TRBJ1-1; possibly TRBD1 for D (6 bases). Trimming took off 11 bases at V and 4 bases at J, with 17 bases between the two ends. This CDR3 is built from 13 residues. CDR3 DNA sequence: TGTGCCTCGTGTCGGGGGGCTGGCACTGAAGCTTTCTTT. Its translation: CASCRGAGTEAFF.

This clonotype was observed a few times. J is TRBJ1-3 and V is TRBV4-3, with 9 bases lining up with TRBD1. Germline loops: CDR1 LGHNA, CDR2 YSLEER. The CDR3 totals 18 residues. V was clipped by 4 bases and J by 1 base; unmatched bases: 11. The CDR3 reads CASSRGPGTGNSGNTIYF. Here the CDR3 DNA reads TGCGCCAGCAGCCGGGGACCCGGGACAGGGAATTCTGGAAACACCATATATTTT.

The sample holds a few counts of this clonotype. The J gene is TRBJ2-7, the V gene TRBV19; a weak D match, TRBD1 (7 bases). The CDR3 is 15 residues long. The germline V gene encodes CDR1 LNHDA and CDR2 SQIVND (reference sequence). Trimming cost V 2 bases and J 2 bases, with 13 bases left between them. The CDR3 bases are TGTGCCAGTAGTATACGGGCAGGGGGGACCTACGAGCAGTACTTC. As protein: CASSIRAGGTYEQYF.

In this sample, this clonotype turned up once. The chain carries TRBV27 and TRBJ1-3; maybe TRBD1 (6 bases). Between the trimmed V and J ends, which lost 3 bases and 3 bases, there was a span of 9 bases. CDR3 size: 14 residues. The germline gives CDR1 MNHEY, CDR2 SMNVEV (reference sequence). Here the CDR3 DNA reads TGTGCCAGCAGTTTGGGGGGCGGTGGAAACACCATATATTTT. Translation: CASSLGGGGNTIYF.

This clonotype was found once. The V gene is TRBV12-3 or TRBV12-4, the J gene TRBJ1-2; possible D gene TRBD1, 5 bases. The CDR3 contains 13 residues. V lost 8 bases, J lost 4 bases, and 14 bases lay in between. CDR3 residues: CASGRDRIYGYTF. The CDR3 DNA reads as TGTGCCAGCGGACGGGACCGCATCTATGGCTACACCTTC.

This clonotype was picked up a small number of times. This chain links TRBV29-1 with TRBJ2-2; D remains ambiguous. The CDR3 runs 14 residues. V lost 4 bases and J lost 1, with 10 bases in between. The germline CDR1 and CDR2 sequences are SQVTM and ANQGSEA. This CDR3 is CSVAPGLNTGELFF. The CDR3 nucleotides are TGCAGCGTTGCTCCGGGCCTGAACACCGGGGAGCTGTTTTTT.

The chain joins TRBV21-1 to TRBJ2-1; the table's D call TRBD2 went unverified against the DNA. TRBV21-1 is a recognized pseudogene. This CDR3 has 17 residues. The CDR3 DNA is TGTGCCAGCAGCAAAGGAAGTGGCGGGAGGGCCGGAAATGAGCAGTTCTTC. Translation gives CASSKGSGGRAGNEQFF.

The chain carries TRBV24-1 and TRBJ2-2; D might be TRBD1 (5 bases). The germline V gene has CDR1 KGHDR and CDR2 SFDVKD. Trimming removed 7 bases from V and 6 bases from J, with 11 bases in between. The CDR3 is 13 amino acids. CDR3 residues: CATRAGMAGELFF. The CDR3 coding sequence is TGTGCCACCAGGGCAGGGATGGCCGGGGAGCTGTTTTTT.

The CDR3 loop reads CSVGNTEAFF. DNA for the CDR3: TGCAGCGTTGGGAACACTGAAGCTTTCTTT. The chain carries TRBV29-1 and TRBJ1-1; D not resolved. The germline V gene encodes CDR1 SQVTM and CDR2 ANQGSEA. Trimming removed 4 bases at V and 1 base at J, with 1 base between. The length of the CDR3 is 10 residues.

This clonotype was observed a few times. The chain combines TRBV7-3 with TRBJ2-3, with D perhaps TRBD1 or TRBD2 (5 bases each). From germline, CDR1 is SGHTA and CDR2 FQGTGA. The CDR3 totals 14 residues. V was shortened by 3 bases and J by 7 bases, with 14 bases between the two germline ends. In DNA, the CDR3 is TGTGCCAGCAGCTTCGGCAGGGACCCAAATACGCAGTATTTT. Translation: CASSFGRDPNTQYF.

The chain has TRBV18 and TRBJ2-1; 11 bases are shared with TRBD1. Trimming at V came to 2 bases and at J to 7 bases, leaving 4 bases not matched to a gene. There are 15 residues in the CDR3. Germline CDR1 is KGHSH and CDR2 is LQKENI. The CDR3 protein is CASSPGQGAQNEQFF. The CDR3, as DNA: TGTGCCAGCTCACCAGGACAGGGGGCTCAGAATGAGCAGTTCTTC.

The V gene is TRBV24-1, the J gene TRBJ1-2; 11 bases align to TRBD1. V lost 5 bases and J lost 7; bases outside the gene matches: 5. The CDR3 is 14 amino acids. Germline V lookup: CDR1 KGHDR, CDR2 SFDVKD. The CDR3 nucleotides are TGTGCCACCAGTGGCCGGGACAGGGGGACTGGCTACACCTTC. It encodes CATSGRDRGTGYTF.

The chain couples TRBV29-1 to TRBJ2-3; D gene unclear. V shed 1 base and J shed 0 bases, with 8 bases lying between them. The CDR3 consists of 14 residues. The V gene's germline CDR1 is SQVTM and CDR2 ANQGSEA. In DNA form, the CDR3 reads TGCAGCGTTGAAGTGGTGGGAAGCACAGATACGCAGTATTTT. It yields the protein CSVEVVGSTDTQYF.

A few counts support this clonotype. The rearrangement joins TRBV18 to TRBJ1-2, with D possibly being TRBD1 (6 bases). The V gene's germline CDR1 is KGHSH and CDR2 LQKENI. V was pared by 0 bases and J by 7 bases, with 15 bases between. The CDR3 extends over 15 amino acids. The CDR3 bases are TGTGCCAGCTCACCACCCCGGGCGGGGGCAGTTGGCTACACCTTC. It codes for CASSPPRAGAVGYTF. Full variable domain (rest looked up from reference TRBV18 and TRBJ1-2): NAGVMQNPRHLVRRRGQEARLRCSPMKGHSHVYWYRQLPEEGLKFMVYLQKENIIDESGMPKERFSAEFPKEGPSILRIQQVVRGDSAAYFCASSPPRAGAVGYTFGSGTRLTVV.

The chain links TRBV20-1 to TRBJ2-5; 11 bases align to TRBD2. CDR1 is DFQATT, CDR2 SNEGSKA, per germline (reference sequence). J lost 2 bases, V lost 5 bases, and 4 bases had no gene match. The CDR3 runs to 14 residues. The CDR3 spells CSAPSGGNQETQYF. Written as DNA, the CDR3 is TGCAGTGCTCCTAGCGGGGGGAATCAAGAGACCCAGTACTTC.

The chain joins TRBV12-5 to TRBJ2-2; 13 nucleotides align to TRBD2. Germline-derived CDR1 and CDR2 are LGHNT and FRNRAP. Unmatched junction bases numbered 6, after V lost 1 base and J lost 1 base. The CDR3 has 19 amino acids. The CDR3 nucleotides are TGTGCTAGTGGTTTGGGCCCGGGACTAGCGGGAAGGAACACCGGGGAGCTGTTTTTT. As protein: CASGLGPGLAGRNTGELFF.

CDR3: CASSDVRTGRNEQFF. CDR3 coding DNA: TGTGCCAGCAGCGATGTGAGGACAGGGCGCAATGAGCAGTTCTTC. The chain recombines TRBV2 with TRBJ2-1; 8 nucleotides align to TRBD1. V trimming: 6 bases; J trimming: 6 bases; junction bases outside the gene matches: 10. The germline CDR1 and CDR2 sequences are SNHLY and FYNNEI. The CDR3 consists of 15 residues. Full variable domain (rest looked up from reference TRBV2 and TRBJ2-1): EPEVTQTPSHQVTQMGQEVILRCVPISNHLYFYWYRQILGQKVEFLVSFYNNEISEKSEIFDDQFSVERPDGSNFTLKIRSTKLEDSAMYFCASSDVRTGRNEQFFGPGTRLTVL.

This clonotype came up many times. The chain is built from TRBV20-1 and TRBJ1-1, with 9 bases matching TRBD1. This CDR3 spans 13 amino acids. Germline assignment: CDR1 DFQATT and CDR2 SNEGSKA (reference sequence). J was trimmed by 4 bases and V by 5 bases; bases with no gene match: 5. The CDR3 loop reads CSAYRGPGTEAFF. The DNA of the CDR3 is TGCAGTGCTTACAGGGGGCCGGGCACTGAAGCTTTCTTT.

Many counts were recorded for this clonotype. The rearrangement joins TRBV7-9 to TRBJ2-3; D unresolved. The germline CDR1 and CDR2 sequences are SEHNR and FQNEAQ (reference sequence). Trimming took 7 bases from V and 0 from J, leaving 8 bases between them. The CDR3 length is 13 residues. The CDR3 here is CASTRPSTDTQYF. The CDR3 region has the DNA TGTGCCAGCACCCGTCCTAGCACAGATACGCAGTATTTT.

The V and J genes are TRBV20-1 and TRBJ2-7; 7 bases match TRBD1. The CDR3 has 13 residues. Germline CDR1 DFQATT, CDR2 SNEGSKA (reference sequence). Losses at the gene ends were 3 bases for V and 4 bases for J; bases not matched to a gene: 6. CDR3 amino acids: CSASIQGTYEQYF. CDR3 DNA sequence: TGCAGTGCTAGTATACAGGGGACGTACGAGCAGTACTTC.

This chain uses TRBV5-1 with TRBJ2-3, with D perhaps TRBD1 (5 bases). The germline V gene has CDR1 SGHRS and CDR2 YFSETQ. The CDR3 is 19 amino acids. Trimming pared 3 bases from V and 3 bases from J, leaving 26 bases between. The CDR3 coding sequence is TGCGCCAGCAGCTCCCTTCAGCCCCGGATGCAGGGTACGACAGATACGCAGTATTTT. Translated: CASSSLQPRMQGTTDTQYF.

In its sample, this clonotype was seen a few times. CDR3 DNA sequence: TGTGCCACCAGAGCAGGGATCCACACTGAAGCTTTCTTT. This codes for CATRAGIHTEAFF. The V and J genes are TRBV24-1 and TRBJ1-1, with D maybe TRBD1 (5 bases). The germline V gene has CDR1 KGHDR and CDR2 SFDVKD. This CDR3 has 13 residues. Trimming pared 7 bases from V and 3 bases from J, leaving 11 bases between.